This record concerns one T cell receptor beta chain sequence. What it recognizes is unknown. This sample stems from a study of T cell responses to AZD1222 COVID-19 vaccine. About the study: Second-dose schedules of about 4 or about 12 weeks were combined. Overall study findings and caveats: Reports say nearly half of spike-specific TCRs go after unmutated variant regions. Spike was spanned by vaccine-associated CD4 TCRs, with dominance at 160-218 and 743-854. A mostly white British donor set with more females was recruited, and clonal diversity was possibly underestimated.

Produced via immunoSEQ multiplex PCR; TCRdb's table is partial and in-frame only. The sample consists of about 170,000 clones, roughly nine tenths of them appearing once. Per germline, CDR1 MNHEY and CDR2 SMNVEV (reference sequence). CDR3 length: 15 amino acids. The V segment lost 2 bases and the J segment 4 bases; nucleotides outside the gene matches: 5. The TCR sequence derives from an adult in good health. Sample: peripheral blood, taken on day 0 of AZD1222 vaccination. V usage is TRBV27 and J usage is TRBJ1-5, with 7 bases identical to TRBD1. CDR3 protein: CASSLGAGGNQPQHF. The CDR3 nucleotides are TGTGCCAGCAGTTTAGGTGCAGGGGGGAATCAGCCCCAGCATTTT.